This entry describes one T cell receptor beta chain. Naive and memory CD4+ T cell DNA was deep-sequenced without culture. The assay was immunoSEQ multiplex PCR, and TCRdb's table has in-frame clones only and misses some. The sample holds roughly 36,000 clones; 70% to 90% are singletons and the top ten take 3.1%. This entry comes from a study of CD4 T cells in relation to SARS-CoV-2 and coronaviruses. The specimen sequenced was memory CD4+ T cells from PBMCs. The sequence derives from an adult with COVID-19.

DNA of the CDR3: TGTGCCAGTAGTACCGGACTAGCGGGGAGCACAGATACGCAGTATTTT. Residues: CASSTGLAGSTDTQYF. The gene calls are TRBV19 and TRBJ2-3; 12 bases are a match to TRBD2. With 4 bases clipped from V and 0 bases from J, the junction kept 2 bases outside the gene matches. Germline CDR1 LNHDA, CDR2 SQIVND (reference sequence). The CDR3 runs 16 residues.